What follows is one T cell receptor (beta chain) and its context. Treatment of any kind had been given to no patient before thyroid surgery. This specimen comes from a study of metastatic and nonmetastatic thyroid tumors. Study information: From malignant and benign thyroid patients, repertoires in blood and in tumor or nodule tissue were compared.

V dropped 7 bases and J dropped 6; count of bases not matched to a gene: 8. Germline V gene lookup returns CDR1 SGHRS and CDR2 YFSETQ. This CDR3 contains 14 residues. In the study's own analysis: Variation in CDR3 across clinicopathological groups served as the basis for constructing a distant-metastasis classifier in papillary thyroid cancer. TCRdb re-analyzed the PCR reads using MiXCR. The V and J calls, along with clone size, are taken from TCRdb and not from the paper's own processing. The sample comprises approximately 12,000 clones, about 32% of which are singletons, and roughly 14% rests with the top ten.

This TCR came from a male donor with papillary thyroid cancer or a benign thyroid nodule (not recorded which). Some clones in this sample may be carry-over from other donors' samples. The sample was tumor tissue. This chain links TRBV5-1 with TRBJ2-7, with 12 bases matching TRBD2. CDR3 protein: CASAPGLAGIEQYF. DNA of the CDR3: TGCGCCAGCGCACCTGGACTAGCGGGAATCGAGCAGTACTTC.